The clone carrying this T cell receptor beta chain was seen more than once but under ten times. Antigen specificity is unknown. Germline CDR1 is DFQATT and CDR2 is SNEGSKA (reference sequence). The CDR3 runs 12 residues. V lost 4 bases, J lost 8 bases, and 13 bases lay in between. The source of the sample is a study of regulatory T cells in long-lasting Graves disease. Study results and limitations: Limited samples may have lowered accuracy. Patients with persistent disease shared roughly 3,000 public clonotypes, outpacing the roughly 950 shared by new patients.

Time point meaning: newly diagnosed GD, antithyroid drugs for less than 3 months. Researchers made the TCR library from RNA that was extracted from PBMCs. HTBI primers from iRepertoire and Arm-PCR of CDR3 regions yielded the TCR beta libraries. TCRdb used MiXCR to reprocess the multiplex PCR reads, holding one entry per CDR3 protein. The sample comprises about 470,000 distinct CDR3 sequences, 15% of which are singletons, and approximately 15% rests with the top ten. These data were likewise used in another study, on T cells in Graves' hyperthyroidism and ophthalmopathy. As reported in that work: Ophthalmopathy stood apart from stable hyperthyroidism in a 13 V-J model.

The sequenced sample was peripheral blood mononuclear cells (PBMCs), obtained at new diagnosis, from a patient treated with antithyroid drugs. The rearrangement joins TRBV20-1 to TRBJ2-3; no reliable D call. The sequence derives from a woman aged 25-40 years with Graves disease. The CDR3 coding sequence is TGCAGTGCTAATCAGAATTTAGTTACGCAGTATTTT. It encodes CSANQNLVTQYF.